This entry concerns a single T cell receptor (beta chain). With V trimmed by 5 bases and J by 0 bases, 6 bases remained unmatched. Per the germline V gene, CDR1 is LNHDA and CDR2 is SQIVND (reference sequence). The CDR3 has 15 amino acids. Per the authors' pipeline: Reference gene primer amplification in the assay estimated nucleated cell counts. Only in-frame clones appear in the TCRdb table, and some are missing; sequencing was by immunoSEQ multiplex PCR. V and J calls and clone size are as listed in that table; D and trimming were resolved from the DNA. This sample has fewer than 300,000 clones, with roughly 88% found just once. This sample is part of a study of blood T cell repertoires in COVID-19. Turning to the study itself: COVID-19 samples collected from the United States, Italy and Spain covered acute and convalescent phases. T cells, B-cell-depleted T cells, or PBMCs supplied cDNA or gDNA.

This study enrolled people aged about 18 to 95 from about two dozen US geographic areas. The receptor's source is a woman aged 40-49 years with acute COVID-19. Sequencing was done on a sample of PBMCs or T cells enriched from blood (not recorded which). The chain has TRBV19 and TRBJ1-1, with 7 bases matching TRBD1. The DNA of the CDR3 is TGTGCCAGTAGTGTCCCCGGGACAGTGAACACTGAAGCTTTCTTT. It encodes CASSVPGTVNTEAFF.